This T cell receptor (beta chain) was identified during a study of tumor and adjacent non-tumor tissue in lung cancer. Overall study context: Histology: about 13 adenocarcinoma, a couple of squamous cell carcinoma, 1 small cell lung cancer. Around 4.4 million productive TCRbeta reads were obtained per sample on average.

No cell sorting was done before RNA was extracted from the tissue. The normal lung tissue was taken more than 3 cm from the tumor edge. Concerning this clonotype: Its target is not known.

Findings and caveats of the study: In normal lung, the top 100 clones were significantly more dominant than in tumor. Shorter survival was associated with higher TCR diversity in tumors.

Unmatched junction bases numbered 5, after V lost 3 bases and J lost 3 bases. The CDR3 covers 15 residues. The germline gives CDR1 SGHAT, CDR2 FQNNGV. Three rounds of nested PCR, following a modified ARM-PCR protocol, produced the TCRbeta library. One entry per CDR3 protein results from TCRdb running MiXCR on the multiplex PCR reads. The profile shows over 100,000 distinct CDR3 sequences, around 57% of them singletons. The source of this sequence is a man in his sixties with non-small cell lung cancer. This chain links TRBV11-2 with TRBJ2-1; 7 nucleotides match TRBD2. The sample was distant non-tumor lung tissue. The CDR3 reads CASSFATSDYNEQFF. The CDR3, as DNA: TGTGCCAGCAGCTTCGCAACTAGCGACTACAATGAGCAGTTCTTC. Combining the CDR3 with reference TRBV11-2 and TRBJ2-1 gives the whole variable domain EAGVAQSPRYKIIEKRQSVAFWCNPISGHATLYWYQQILGQGPKLLIQFQNNGVVDDSQLPKDRFSAERLKGVDSTLKIQPAKLEDSAVYLCASSFATSDYNEQFFGPGTRLTVL.